This TCR beta chain came from a study of T cells in Graves' hyperthyroidism and ophthalmopathy. The patients, who ranged from 18 to 65 in age, presented with newly diagnosed hyperthyroidism lasting under 2 months. Researchers amplified the TCR beta CDR3 regions from RNA transcripts. A first-round RT-PCR of the TCR CDR3 used the HTBI primer set. MiXCR, applied by TCRdb to the multiplex PCR reads, yields one record per CDR3 protein. The sample lists about 360,000 distinct CDR3 sequences; about 13% were seen once. The sequencing sample was made of blood. The TCR originated in a woman between 18 and 29 years old with Graves' hyperthyroidism.

The DNA for the CDR3 is TGTGCCAGCAGTGAAACCCCCAGGCAGCCCCAGCATTTT. Its protein is CASSETPRQPQHF. The rearrangement joins TRBV6-1 to TRBJ1-5; no definite D call. The CDR3 spans 13 residues. The germline gives CDR1 MNHNS, CDR2 SASEGT. The V end was cut by 2 bases, the J end by 7 bases, with 9 bases between.